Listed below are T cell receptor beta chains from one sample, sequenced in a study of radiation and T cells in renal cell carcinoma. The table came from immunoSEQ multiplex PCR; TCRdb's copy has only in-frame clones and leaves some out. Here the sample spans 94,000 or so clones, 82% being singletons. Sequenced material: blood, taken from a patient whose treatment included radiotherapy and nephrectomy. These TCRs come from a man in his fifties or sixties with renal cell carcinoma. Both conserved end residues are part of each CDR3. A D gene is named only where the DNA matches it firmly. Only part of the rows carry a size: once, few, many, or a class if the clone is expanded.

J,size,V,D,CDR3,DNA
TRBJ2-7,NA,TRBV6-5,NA,CASSHPGLPPYEQYF,TGTGCCAGCAGCCACCCGGGACTCCCTCCCTACGAGCAGTACTTC
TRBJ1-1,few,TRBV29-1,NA,CSVEVPGARVFF,TGCAGCGTTGAAGTCCCCGGCGCCCGAGTTTTCTTT
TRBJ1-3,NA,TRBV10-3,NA,CAIRSDRRGNTIYF,TGTGCCATCAGATCAGACAGGCGTGGAAACACCATATATTTT
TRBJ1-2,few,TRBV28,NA,CASSFDRNGYTF,TGTGCCAGCAGTTTTGACAGGAATGGCTACACCTTC
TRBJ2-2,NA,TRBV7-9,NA,CASSLEALGGELFF,TGTGCCAGCAGCTTAGAGGCTTTAGGCGGGGAGCTGTTTTTT
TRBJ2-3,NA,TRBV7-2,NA,CASDPGTDTDTQYF,TGTGCCAGCGACCCAGGGACCGACACAGATACGCAGTATTTT
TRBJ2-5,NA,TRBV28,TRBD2,CASRIRLAGFQETQYF,TGTGCCAGCAGGATTAGACTAGCGGGGTTTCAAGAGACCCAGTACTTC
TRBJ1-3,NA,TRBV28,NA,CASIDGNTIYF,TGTGCCAGCATCGATGGAAACACCATATATTTT
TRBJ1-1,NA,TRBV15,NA,CATSRDLNTEAFF,TGTGCCACCAGCAGAGACTTGAACACTGAAGCTTTCTTT
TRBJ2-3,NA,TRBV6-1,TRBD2,CASGSSGQDTQYF,TGTGCCAGCGGGAGTAGCGGGCAAGATACGCAGTATTTT
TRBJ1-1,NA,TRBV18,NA,CASSPSFDEAFF,TGTGCCAGCTCACCATCTTTTGATGAAGCTTTCTTT
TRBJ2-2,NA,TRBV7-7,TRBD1,CASSPGTGGVTGELFF,TGTGCCAGCAGCCCTGGGACAGGGGGCGTCACCGGGGAGCTGTTTTTT
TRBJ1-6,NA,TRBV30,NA,CAWGRSSYNSPLHF,TGTGCCTGGGGGAGGAGCTCCTATAATTCACCCCTCCACTTT
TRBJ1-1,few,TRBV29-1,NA,CSAKSDMNTEAFF,TGCAGCGCTAAAAGCGACATGAACACTGAAGCTTTCTTT
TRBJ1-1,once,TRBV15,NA,CATSRDRGAGGAFF,TGTGCCACCAGCAGAGATAGGGGGGCCGGAGGAGCTTTCTTT
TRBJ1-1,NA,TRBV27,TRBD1,CASWDRPNTEAFF,TGTGCCAGCTGGGACAGGCCGAACACTGAAGCTTTCTTT
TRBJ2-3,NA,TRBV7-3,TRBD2,CASSRTSGGTDTQYF,TGTGCCAGCAGCCGTACTAGCGGAGGCACAGATACGCAGTATTTT
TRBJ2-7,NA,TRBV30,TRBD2,CAWSVVLAGGSEQYF,TGTGCCTGGAGTGTAGTCCTAGCGGGAGGATCCGAGCAGTACTTC
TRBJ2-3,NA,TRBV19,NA,CASSIVGGSTDTQYF,TGTGCCAGTAGTATAGTTGGGGGATCCACAGATACGCAGTATTTT
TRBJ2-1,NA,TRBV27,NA,CASSLIDSYNEQFF,TGTGCCAGCAGTCTAATCGACTCCTACAATGAGCAGTTCTTC
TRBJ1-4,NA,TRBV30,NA,CAWSRTPGGEKLFF,TGTGCCTGGAGTCGGACACCCGGGGGCGAAAAACTGTTTTTT
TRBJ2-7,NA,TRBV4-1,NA,CASSRREDTQQYF,TGCGCCAGCAGTCGAAGGGAGGACACTCAGCAGTACTTC
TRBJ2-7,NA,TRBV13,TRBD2,CASSYGTSGRAQLF,TGTGCCAGCAGCTACGGGACTAGCGGGAGGGCACAACTGTTC
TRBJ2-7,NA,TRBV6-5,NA,CASRPSSGTYEQYF,TGTGCCAGCAGACCCTCCTCCGGCACCTACGAGCAGTACTTC
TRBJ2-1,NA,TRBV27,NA,CASSFLNLGPTPYNEQFF,TGTGCCAGCAGTTTCCTTAACTTGGGCCCCACCCCGTACAATGAGCAGTTCTTC
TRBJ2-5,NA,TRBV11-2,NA,CASSFPGMGQETQYF,TGTGCCAGCAGCTTTCCCGGGATGGGACAAGAGACCCAGTACTTC
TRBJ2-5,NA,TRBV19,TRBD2,CASSNGGNQETQYF,TGTGCCAGTAGTAACGGGGGGAATCAAGAGACCCAGTACTTC
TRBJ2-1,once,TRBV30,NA,CAWSFSDNEQFF,TGTGCCTGGAGTTTCTCGGACAATGAGCAGTTCTTC
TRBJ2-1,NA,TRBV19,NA,CASSVSTGAGEQFF,TGTGCCAGTAGTGTCTCGACCGGGGCGGGTGAGCAGTTCTTC
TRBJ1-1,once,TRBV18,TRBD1,CASSPDGQGYTEAFF,TGTGCCAGCTCACCGGACGGACAGGGATACACTGAAGCTTTCTTT
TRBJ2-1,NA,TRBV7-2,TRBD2,CASKLAGTNEQFF,TGTGCCAGCAAACTAGCGGGGACCAATGAGCAGTTCTTC
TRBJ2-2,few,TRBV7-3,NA,CASSFGSLANTGELFF,TGTGCCAGCAGCTTCGGGAGCCTCGCGAACACCGGGGAGCTGTTTTTT
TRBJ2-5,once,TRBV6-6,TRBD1,CASSYSYGTEQETQYF,TGTGCCAGCAGTTACTCTTACGGGACAGAACAAGAGACCCAGTACTTC